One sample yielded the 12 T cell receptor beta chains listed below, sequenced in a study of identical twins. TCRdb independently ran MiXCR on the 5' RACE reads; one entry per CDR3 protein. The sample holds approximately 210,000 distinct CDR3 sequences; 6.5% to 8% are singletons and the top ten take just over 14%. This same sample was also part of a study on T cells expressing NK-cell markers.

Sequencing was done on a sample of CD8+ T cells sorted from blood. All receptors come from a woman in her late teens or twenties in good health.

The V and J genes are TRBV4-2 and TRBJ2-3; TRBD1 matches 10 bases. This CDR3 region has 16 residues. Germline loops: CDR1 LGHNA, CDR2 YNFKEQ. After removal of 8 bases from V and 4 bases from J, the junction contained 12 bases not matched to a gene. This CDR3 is CASRGPGQGIPDTQYF. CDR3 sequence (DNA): TGTGCCAGCCGCGGCCCGGGACAGGGGATCCCAGATACGCAGTATTTT.

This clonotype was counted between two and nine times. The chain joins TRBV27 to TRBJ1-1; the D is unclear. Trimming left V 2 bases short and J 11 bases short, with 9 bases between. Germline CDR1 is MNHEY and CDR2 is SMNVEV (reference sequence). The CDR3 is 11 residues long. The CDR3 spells CASSLGQDAFF. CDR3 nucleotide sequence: TGTGCCAGCAGTTTAGGGCAGGACGCTTTCTTT.

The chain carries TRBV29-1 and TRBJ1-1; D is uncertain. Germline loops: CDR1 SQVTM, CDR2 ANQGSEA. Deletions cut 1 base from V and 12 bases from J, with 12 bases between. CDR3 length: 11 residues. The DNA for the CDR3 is TGCAGCGTTGAAGTCATGACTGGAACTTTCTTT. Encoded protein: CSVEVMTGTFF.

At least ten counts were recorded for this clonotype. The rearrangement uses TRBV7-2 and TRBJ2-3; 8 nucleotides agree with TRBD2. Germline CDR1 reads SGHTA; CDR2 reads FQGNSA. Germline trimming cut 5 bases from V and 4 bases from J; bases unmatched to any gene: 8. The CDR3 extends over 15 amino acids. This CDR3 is CASSPTSGVADTQYF. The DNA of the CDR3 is TGTGCCAGCAGCCCAACTAGCGGAGTAGCAGATACGCAGTATTTT.

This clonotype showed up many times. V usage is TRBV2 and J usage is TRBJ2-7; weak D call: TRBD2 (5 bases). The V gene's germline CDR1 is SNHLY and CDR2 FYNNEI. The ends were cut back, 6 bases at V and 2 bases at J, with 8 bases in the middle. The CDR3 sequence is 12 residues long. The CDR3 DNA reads TGTGCCAGCAGACCCGGGGCCTACGAGCAGTACTTC. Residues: CASRPGAYEQYF.

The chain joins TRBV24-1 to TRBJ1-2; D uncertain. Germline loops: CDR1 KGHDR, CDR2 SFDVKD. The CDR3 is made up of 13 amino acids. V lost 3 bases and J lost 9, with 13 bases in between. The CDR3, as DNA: TGTGCCACCAGTGATGTTGGAGGAGGAAGCTACACCTTC. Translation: CATSDVGGGSYTF.

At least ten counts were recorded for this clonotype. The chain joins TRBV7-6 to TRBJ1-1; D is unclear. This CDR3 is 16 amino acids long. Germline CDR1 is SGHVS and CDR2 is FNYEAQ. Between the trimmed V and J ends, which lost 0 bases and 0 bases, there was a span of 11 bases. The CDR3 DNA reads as TGTGCCAGCAGCTTAGCGTCGGCAGTAATGAACACTGAAGCTTTCTTT. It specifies CASSLASAVMNTEAFF.

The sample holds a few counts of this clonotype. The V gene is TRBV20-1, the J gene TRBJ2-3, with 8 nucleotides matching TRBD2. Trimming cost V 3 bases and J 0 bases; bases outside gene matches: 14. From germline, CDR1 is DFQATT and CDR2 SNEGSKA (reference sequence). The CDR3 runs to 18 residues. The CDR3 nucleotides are TGCAGTGCTAGGGTCTTAGCGGGAAGGCTAATTAGCACAGATACGCAGTATTTT. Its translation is CSARVLAGRLISTDTQYF.

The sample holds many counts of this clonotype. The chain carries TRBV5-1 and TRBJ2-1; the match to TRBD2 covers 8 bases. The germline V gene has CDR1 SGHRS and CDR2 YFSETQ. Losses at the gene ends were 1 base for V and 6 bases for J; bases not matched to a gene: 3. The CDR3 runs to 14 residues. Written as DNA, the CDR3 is TGCGCCAGCAGCTTGACTAGCGGTACCAATGAGCAGTTCTTC. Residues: CASSLTSGTNEQFF. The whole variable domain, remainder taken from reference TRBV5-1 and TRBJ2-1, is KAGVTQTPRYLIKTRGQQVTLSCSPISGHRSVSWYQQTPGQGLQFLFEYFSETQRNKGNFPGRFSGRQFSNSRSEMNVSTLELGDSALYLCASSLTSGTNEQFFGPGTRLTVL.

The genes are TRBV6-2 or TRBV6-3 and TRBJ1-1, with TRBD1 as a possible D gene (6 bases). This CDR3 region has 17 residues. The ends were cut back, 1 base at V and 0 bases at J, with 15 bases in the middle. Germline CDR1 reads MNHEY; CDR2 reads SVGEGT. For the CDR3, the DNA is TGTGCCAGCAGTTACTTGGGACAAGGTAGAATGAACACTGAAGCTTTCTTT. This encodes CASSYLGQGRMNTEAFF.

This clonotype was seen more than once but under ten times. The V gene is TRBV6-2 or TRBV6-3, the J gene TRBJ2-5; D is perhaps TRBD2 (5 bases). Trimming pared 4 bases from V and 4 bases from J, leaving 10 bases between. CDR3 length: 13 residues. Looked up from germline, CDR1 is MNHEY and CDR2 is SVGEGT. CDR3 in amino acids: CASSSVGRETQYF. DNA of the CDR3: TGTGCCAGCAGTTCCGTAGGGAGAGAGACCCAGTACTTC.

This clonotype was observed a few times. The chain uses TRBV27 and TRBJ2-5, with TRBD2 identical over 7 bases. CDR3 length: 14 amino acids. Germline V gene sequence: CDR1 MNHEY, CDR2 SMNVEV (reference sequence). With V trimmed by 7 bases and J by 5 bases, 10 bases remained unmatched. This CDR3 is CASTPGGSVETQYF. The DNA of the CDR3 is TGTGCCAGCACTCCTGGCGGGAGTGTCGAGACCCAGTACTTC.